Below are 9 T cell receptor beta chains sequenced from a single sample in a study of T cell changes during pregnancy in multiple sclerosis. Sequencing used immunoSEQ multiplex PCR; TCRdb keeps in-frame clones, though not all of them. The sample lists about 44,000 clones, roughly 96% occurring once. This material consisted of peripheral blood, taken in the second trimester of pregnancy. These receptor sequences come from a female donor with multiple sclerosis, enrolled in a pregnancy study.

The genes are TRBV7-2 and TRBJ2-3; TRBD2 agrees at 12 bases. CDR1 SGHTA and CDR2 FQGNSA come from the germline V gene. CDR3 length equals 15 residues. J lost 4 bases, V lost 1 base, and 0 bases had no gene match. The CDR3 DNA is TGTGCCAGCAGCTTAGGACTAGCGGGGGCAGATACGCAGTATTTT. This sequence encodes CASSLGLAGADTQYF.

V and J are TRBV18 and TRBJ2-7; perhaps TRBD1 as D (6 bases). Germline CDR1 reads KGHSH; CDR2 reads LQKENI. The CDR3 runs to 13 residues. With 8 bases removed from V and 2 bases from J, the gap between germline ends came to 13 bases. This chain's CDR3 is CASKGQGPYEQYF. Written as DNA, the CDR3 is TGTGCCAGCAAAGGTCAGGGGCCCTACGAGCAGTACTTC.

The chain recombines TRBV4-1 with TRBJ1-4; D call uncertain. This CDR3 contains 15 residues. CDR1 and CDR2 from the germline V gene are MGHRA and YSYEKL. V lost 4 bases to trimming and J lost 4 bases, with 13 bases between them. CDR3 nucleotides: TGCGCCAGCAGCCCCGAAGGTCGGGGTAATGAAAAACTGTTTTTT. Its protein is CASSPEGRGNEKLFF.

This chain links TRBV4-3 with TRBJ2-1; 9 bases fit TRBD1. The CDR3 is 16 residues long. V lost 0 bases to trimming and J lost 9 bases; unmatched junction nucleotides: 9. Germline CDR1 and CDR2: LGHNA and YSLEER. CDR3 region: CASSQDPTGGDREQFF. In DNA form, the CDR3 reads TGCGCCAGCAGCCAAGATCCGACAGGGGGGGACCGTGAGCAGTTCTTC.

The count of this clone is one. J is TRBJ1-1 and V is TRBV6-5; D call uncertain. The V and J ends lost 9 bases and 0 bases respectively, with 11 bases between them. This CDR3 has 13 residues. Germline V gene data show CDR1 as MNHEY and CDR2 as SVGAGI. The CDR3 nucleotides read TGTGCCAGTACGACTTCAATGAACACTGAAGCTTTCTTT. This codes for CASTTSMNTEAFF.

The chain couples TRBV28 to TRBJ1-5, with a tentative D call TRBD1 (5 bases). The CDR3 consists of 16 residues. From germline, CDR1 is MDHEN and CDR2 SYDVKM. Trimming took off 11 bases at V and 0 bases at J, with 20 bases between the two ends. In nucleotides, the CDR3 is TGTGCCGGCCCTCAACACAGGAGAACTAGCAATCAGCCCCAGCATTTT. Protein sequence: CAGPQHRRTSNQPQHF.

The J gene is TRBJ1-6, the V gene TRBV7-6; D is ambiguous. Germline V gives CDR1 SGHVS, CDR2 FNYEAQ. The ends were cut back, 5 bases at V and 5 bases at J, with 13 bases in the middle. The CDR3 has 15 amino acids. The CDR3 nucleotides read TGTGCCAGCAGCATTGGGCCTCCGAATAATTCACCCCTCCACTTT. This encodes CASSIGPPNNSPLHF.

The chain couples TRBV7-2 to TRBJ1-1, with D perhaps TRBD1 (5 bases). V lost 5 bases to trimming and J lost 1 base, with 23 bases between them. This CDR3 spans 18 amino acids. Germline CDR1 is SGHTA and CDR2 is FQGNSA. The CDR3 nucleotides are TGTGCCAGCAGCCAAACACCCAGATCAGGGTATGCGAACACTGAAGCTTTCTTT. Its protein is CASSQTPRSGYANTEAFF.

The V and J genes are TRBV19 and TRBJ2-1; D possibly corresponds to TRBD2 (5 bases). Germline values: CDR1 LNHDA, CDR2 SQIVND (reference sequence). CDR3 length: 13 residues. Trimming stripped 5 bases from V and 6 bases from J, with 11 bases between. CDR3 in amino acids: CASSPRAGNEQFF. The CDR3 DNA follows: TGTGCCAGTAGTCCCCGGGCGGGCAATGAGCAGTTCTTC.